This T cell receptor beta chain originates from a study of blood T cell repertoires in COVID-19. About the research overall: Samples of COVID-19 (acute and convalescent) were obtained from the United States, Italy and Spain. Sample material is recorded as cDNA or gDNA derived from T cells, B-cell-depleted T cells, or PBMCs.

Trimming left V 0 bases short and J 3 bases short, with 10 bases between. Germline CDR1 and CDR2: MRHNA and SNTAGT. The CDR3 runs 15 residues. Original data processing: Amplification from reference gene primers served as the basis for estimated nucleated cell counts. Method: immunoSEQ multiplex PCR; TCRdb's copy keeps in-frame clones and lacks some. V and J calls and clone size come straight from that table; D and trimming were deduced from the DNA. The sample holds over 90,000 clones, approximately 87% seen once. The chain combines TRBV6-4 with TRBJ2-3; D is perhaps TRBD2 (5 bases). The sequenced sample consisted of peripheral blood. This receptor was taken from a human donor in a cohort sampled during active COVID-19. CDR3 bases: TGTGCCAGCAGTGACTCCGGGGTGGCGACAGATACGCAGTATTTT. Its protein is CASSDSGVATDTQYF.